This T cell receptor beta chain emerged from a study of response to subunit inactivated influenza vaccine. The CDR3 contains 13 residues. V lost 7 bases and J 6 bases, leaving 14 bases between the germline ends. Germline values: CDR1 KGHDR, CDR2 SFDVKD. Study conclusions and caveats: T cells newly recruited by each seasonal influenza vaccination are few, the authors suggested.

TCRdb passed the RT-PCR reads through MiXCR, listing each CDR3 protein once. Here the sample spans hundreds of thousands of distinct CDR3 sequences, over 9.5% being singletons. Worth noting for this clonotype: The antigen is undetermined.

The chain uses TRBV24-1 and TRBJ1-2; D is perhaps TRBD1 (5 bases). The source of this sequence is a man aged 45-65 years who received an inactivated influenza vaccine. The source material was PBMCs from blood, sampled on the day of vaccination. The CDR3 loop is CATRPRDDDGYTF. The CDR3 nucleotides are TGTGCCACCAGGCCCCGGGACGATGATGGCTACACCTTC.